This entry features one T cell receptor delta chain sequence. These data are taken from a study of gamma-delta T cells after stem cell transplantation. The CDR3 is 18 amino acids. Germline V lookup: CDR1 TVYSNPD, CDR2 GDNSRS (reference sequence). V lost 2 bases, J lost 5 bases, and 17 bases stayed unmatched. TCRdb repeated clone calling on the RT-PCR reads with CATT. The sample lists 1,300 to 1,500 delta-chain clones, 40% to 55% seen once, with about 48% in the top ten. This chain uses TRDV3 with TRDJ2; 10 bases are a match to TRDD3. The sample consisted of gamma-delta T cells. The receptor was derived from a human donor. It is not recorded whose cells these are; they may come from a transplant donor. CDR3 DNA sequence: TGTGCCTTTGCCCTGTCGGGCTGGGGGATAGGGGGAACAGCACAACTCTTCTTT. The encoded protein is CAFALSGWGIGGTAQLFF.